These 21 T cell receptor beta chains share one sample of origin, sequenced in a study of blood T cells in healthy people across ages. A J-beta primer mix and a sample-barcoded 5' primer were used in a second PCR of about 7 to 12 cycles. TCRdb reanalysed the 5' RACE reads using MiXCR and keeps one entry per CDR3 protein. This table holds about 1.6 million distinct CDR3 sequences, roughly 30% found once. The material sequenced was blood. Receptors were obtained from a woman aged 25 to 39 in good health.

This chain's CDR3 is CASRGRARFYEQYF. The CDR3 DNA reads as TGTGCCAGCCGAGGCCGGGCTAGATTCTACGAGCAGTACTTC. The chain recombines TRBV11-3 with TRBJ2-7, with D hard to call. Trimming took 8 bases from V and 3 from J, leaving 17 bases between them. Germline CDR1 SGHNT, CDR2 YENEEA. This CDR3 comprises 14 residues.

The CDR3: CASSQALRGGIDTQYF. The CDR3 nucleotides are TGTGCCAGCAGCCAAGCTTTGCGGGGGGGCATAGATACGCAGTATTTT. The chain carries TRBV3-1 and TRBJ2-3; the match to TRBD2 covers 9 bases. The germline V gene encodes CDR1 LGHDT and CDR2 YNNKEL (reference sequence). V lost 1 base, J lost 5 bases, and 7 bases stayed unmatched. CDR3 length: 16 amino acids.

The gene calls are TRBV28 and TRBJ2-7; D gene unclear. This CDR3 has 14 amino acids. V lost 6 bases, J lost 3 bases, and 15 bases lay in between. Germline V CDR1 and CDR2: MDHEN, SYDVKM. This chain's CDR3 is CASSTNRALYEQYF. The CDR3 DNA reads as TGTGCCAGCAGCACTAACCGGGCCCTCTACGAGCAGTACTTC.

The gene calls are TRBV19 and TRBJ2-3, with D possibly TRBD2 on 6 matching bases. The CDR3 contains 15 residues. Looked up from germline, CDR1 is LNHDA and CDR2 is SQIVND (reference sequence). Deletions cut 7 bases from V and 4 bases from J, with 18 bases between. The chain's CDR3 is CASTPSAGSADTQYF. CDR3 nucleotide sequence: TGTGCCAGTACCCCTAGCGCGGGTAGTGCAGATACGCAGTATTTT.

The J gene is TRBJ2-1, the V gene TRBV12-5; D remains ambiguous. V was cut by 1 base and J by 1 base, with 8 bases left in between. Germline CDR1 LGHNT, CDR2 FRNRAP. The CDR3 is 15 residues long. CDR3 sequence reads: CASGLGLPSYNEQFF. CDR3 nucleotide sequence: TGTGCTAGTGGTTTGGGTCTTCCTTCCTACAATGAGCAGTTCTTC.

V and J are TRBV4-1 and TRBJ2-5; 16 nucleotides match TRBD2. J was trimmed by 2 bases and V by 1 base; bases with no gene match: 7. Germline V gives CDR1 MGHRA, CDR2 YSYEKL. The CDR3 consists of 19 residues. The CDR3 loop is CASSQVGLAGGPKQETQYF. In DNA form, the CDR3 reads TGCGCCAGCAGCCAAGTGGGACTAGCGGGAGGGCCGAAGCAAGAGACCCAGTACTTC.

V is TRBV30 and J is TRBJ2-5, with no clear D. The DNA end lines up better with TRBJ2-7; the J call may be wrong. The CDR3 has 13 amino acids. Looked up from germline, CDR1 is GTSNPN and CDR2 is SVGIG (reference sequence). The CDR3, as DNA: TGTGCCTGGAGTGCCACCAAAGGTATCGAGCAGTACTTC. It encodes CAWSATKGIEQYF.

This clonotype was recorded a few times. This chain connects TRBV6-6 to TRBJ2-1; D is possibly TRBD1 (6 bases). Germline values: CDR1 MNHNY, CDR2 SVGAGI (reference sequence). V dropped 6 bases and J dropped 3 bases, with 12 bases sitting between them. This CDR3 is built from 14 residues. The CDR3: CASREPTGYNEQFF. CDR3 nucleotides: TGTGCCAGCAGGGAACCGACAGGCTACAATGAGCAGTTCTTC.

The sample holds a few counts of this clonotype. The J gene is TRBJ2-3, the V gene TRBV7-2; 9 bases line up with TRBD2. Losses at the gene ends were 5 bases for V and 6 bases for J; bases not matched to a gene: 6. The CDR3 extends over 14 amino acids. The germline gives CDR1 SGHTA, CDR2 FQGNSA. This chain's CDR3 is CASSLGLACDTQYF. The CDR3 region has the DNA TGTGCCAGCAGCCTCGGACTAGCGTGCGATACGCAGTATTTT.

There are a few counts of this clonotype. This sequence joins TRBV7-8 and TRBJ2-7; 10 nucleotides match TRBD2. Germline V gene sequence: CDR1 SGHVS, CDR2 FQNEAQ. J gave up 1 base and V 1 base, and 7 bases lay outside the gene matches. The CDR3 loop spans 17 amino acids. The CDR3 DNA reads TGTGCCAGCAGCTTAGTTGTGGGACTAGCGCTATCCTACGAGCAGTACTTC. It translates to CASSLVVGLALSYEQYF.

Points on this clonotype: Possible read error: a much larger clone is one base away. The chain joins TRBV6-2 or TRBV6-3 to TRBJ1-5; tentative D call: TRBD1 (6 bases). The CDR3 loop spans 14 amino acids. Germline V gene sequence: CDR1 MNHEY, CDR2 SVGEGT. CDR3 in amino acids: CASSYEGGNQPRHF. The CDR3 DNA is TGTGCCAGCAGTTACGAGGGGGGCAATCAGCCCCGGCATTTT.

This chain links TRBV5-4 with TRBJ2-5; 10 bases line up with TRBD2. V lost 4 bases to trimming and J lost 5 bases; unmatched junction nucleotides: 11. CDR1 is SGHNT and CDR2 is YYREEE in the germline V gene (reference sequence). CDR3 size: 16 residues. CDR3 coding DNA: TGTGCCAGCAGCGCGACTAGCGGGCCCGATGGGGAGACCCAGTACTTC. This encodes CASSATSGPDGETQYF. The complete variable domain, with remaining parts taken from reference TRBV5-4 and TRBJ2-5, reads ETGVTQSPTHLIKTRGQQVTLRCSSQSGHNTVSWYQQALGQGPQFIFQYYREEENGRGNFPPRFSGLQFPNYSSELNVNALELDDSALYLCASSATSGPDGETQYFGPGTRLLVL.

This clonotype was picked up one time. J is TRBJ2-5 and V is TRBV6-2 or TRBV6-3; no clear D. The CDR3 spans 13 residues. V was pared by 5 bases and J by 7 bases, with 14 bases between. CDR1 is MNHEY, CDR2 SVGEGT, per germline. Here the CDR3 reads CASSQGGWGTQYF. The CDR3 nucleotides are TGTGCCAGCAGTCAAGGCGGTTGGGGGACCCAGTACTTC.

The V and J genes are TRBV14 and TRBJ2-3; 8 bases are a match to TRBD1. Looked up from germline, CDR1 is SGHDN and CDR2 is FVKESK. CDR3 length: 16 residues. Losses at the gene ends were 0 bases for V and 5 bases for J; bases not matched to a gene: 7. CDR3 in amino acids: CASSQERTGYRDTQYF. DNA for the CDR3: TGTGCCAGCAGCCAAGAACGGACAGGGTATAGAGATACGCAGTATTTT. Filled out from reference TRBV14 and TRBJ2-3, the complete variable domain reads EAGVTQFPSHSVIEKGQTVTLRCDPISGHDNLYWYRRVMGKEIKFLLHFVKESKQDESGMPNNRFLAERTGGTYSTLKVQPAELEDSGVYFCASSQERTGYRDTQYFGPGTRLTVL.

This clonotype came up many times. The chain links TRBV9 to TRBJ2-1, with 9 positions matching TRBD2. The CDR3 spans 15 residues. Unmatched junction bases numbered 10, after V lost 5 bases and J lost 7 bases. CDR1 and CDR2 from the germline V gene are SGDLS and YYNGEE. CDR3 nucleotides: TGTGCCAGCAGTTCCTCGGGACTAGCCGCGAATGAGCAGTTCTTC. This codes for CASSSSGLAANEQFF.

This clonotype was counted a few times. CDR3 coding DNA: TGTGCCAGCAGATGGTATAAGGACCCAGATACGCAGTATTTT. This sequence encodes CASRWYKDPDTQYF. The chain joins TRBV27 to TRBJ2-3; D is unclear. The CDR3 covers 14 residues. Germline V gene sequence: CDR1 MNHEY, CDR2 SMNVEV (reference sequence). V was shortened by 6 bases and J by 4 bases, with 14 bases between the two germline ends.

In its sample, this clonotype was seen many times. V gene TRBV20-1 combines with J gene TRBJ2-4; 7 bases align to TRBD1. Germline trimming cut 3 bases from V and 5 bases from J; bases unmatched to any gene: 4. The germline V gene encodes CDR1 DFQATT and CDR2 SNEGSKA (reference sequence). The CDR3 is made up of 13 amino acids. CDR3 sequence: CSASLGTENIQYF. In DNA, the CDR3 is TGCAGTGCTAGTCTAGGGACAGAAAACATTCAGTACTTC.

V gene TRBV12-5 combines with J gene TRBJ1-6; TRBD1 agrees at 8 bases. The germline gives CDR1 LGHNT, CDR2 FRNRAP. The CDR3 covers 14 residues. V lost 2 bases, J lost 9 bases, and 3 bases stayed unmatched. The CDR3 reads CASGLQGAGSPLHF. The CDR3 region has the DNA TGTGCTAGTGGTTTGCAGGGGGCAGGTTCACCCCTCCACTTT.

This clonotype was counted between two and nine times. The CDR3 sequence: CAWSVQGGWGYNEQFF. In DNA, the CDR3 is TGTGCCTGGAGTGTACAGGGAGGATGGGGTTACAATGAGCAGTTCTTC. The V call is TRBV30, the J call TRBJ2-1, with D perhaps TRBD1 or TRBD2 (6 bases each). Germline-derived CDR1 and CDR2 are GTSNPN and SVGIG (reference sequence). This CDR3 comprises 16 residues. Trimming pared 0 bases from V and 4 bases from J, leaving 16 bases between.

The V gene is TRBV6-4, the J gene TRBJ2-1; 9 bases are shared with TRBD2. Trimming cost V 3 bases and J 8 bases; bases outside gene matches: 11. Germline assignment: CDR1 MRHNA and CDR2 SNTAGT. CDR3 length equals 16 residues. This chain's CDR3 is CASSDEVAGVFDEQFF. CDR3 bases: TGTGCCAGCAGTGATGAAGTAGCGGGAGTCTTCGATGAGCAGTTCTTC.

This clonotype was seen only a few times. The chain joins TRBV27 to TRBJ2-4; D might be TRBD1 (5 bases). The V end was cut by 9 bases, the J end by 6 bases, with 15 bases between. Germline lookup yields CDR1 MNHEY and CDR2 SMNVEV (reference sequence). This CDR3 is 13 amino acids long. This CDR3 reads CASWAARGNIQYF. The CDR3 DNA sequence: TGTGCCAGTTGGGCAGCTAGGGGAAACATTCAGTACTTC.